The subject of this entry is one TCR beta chain. Some clones are missing from TCRdb's copy, which holds only in-frame ones; the method was immunoSEQ multiplex PCR. This repertoire shows approximately 650,000 clones, roughly 95% found once; its top ten account for over 0.09%. Naive CD8 cells, CD45RO-negative and positively selected for CCR7, excluded terminally differentiated effector memory CD45RA+ cells. Within Nashville, Tennessee resided all donors, each a Caucasian adult. This sample stems from a study of shared clonotypes between healthy human individuals. The CDR3 consists of 15 residues. The germline V and J ends were trimmed by 1 base and 5 bases, with 15 bases remaining between them. Germline assignment: CDR1 SGHRS and CDR2 YFSETQ.

Sequenced material: naive CD8+ T cells sorted from blood. This receptor was identified in a woman in her thirties in good health. V is TRBV5-1 and J is TRBJ1-1, with a possible D match to TRBD1 (5 bases). As DNA, the CDR3 is TGCGCCAGCAGCTTGAGACGGGGGAGGGAAACTGAAGCTTTCTTT. This sequence encodes CASSLRRGRETEAFF.